These 22 T cell receptor beta chains were sequenced from one sample in a study of pediatric ulcerative colitis. During colonoscopy, one to two rectal pinch biopsies were collected. Sequencing used immunoSEQ multiplex PCR; TCRdb keeps in-frame clones, though not all of them. The sample records tens of thousands of clones, roughly 79% being singletons. Sequenced input: gut tissue. The receptor source for this set is a girl between 5 and 17 years old with moderate ulcerative colitis.

J is TRBJ2-1 and V is TRBV7-8; no reliable D call. Germline loops: CDR1 SGHVS, CDR2 FQNEAQ. Trimming pared 1 base from V and 6 bases from J, leaving 4 bases between. The CDR3 sequence is 12 residues long. The CDR3 nucleotides read TGTGCCAGCAGCTTAGGGGTCAATGAGCAGTTCTTC. This codes for CASSLGVNEQFF. Looking up the rest from reference TRBV7-8 and TRBJ2-1 gives the full variable domain: GAGVSQSPRYKVAKRGQDVALRCDPISGHVSLFWYQQALGQGPEFLTYFQNEAQLDKSGLPSDRFFAERPEGSVSTLKIQRTQQEDSAVYLCASSLGVNEQFFGPGTRLTVL.

The J gene is TRBJ1-1, the V gene TRBV7-8; 7 bases are a match to TRBD1. CDR1 is SGHVS and CDR2 is FQNEAQ in the germline V gene. V trimming: 7 bases; J trimming: 1 base; junction bases outside the gene matches: 3. This CDR3 has 13 residues. The CDR3 DNA follows: TGTGCCAGCAACCGACAGGGGAACACTGAAGCTTTCTTT. Translating it yields CASNRQGNTEAFF. Supplemented by reference TRBV7-8 and TRBJ1-1, the full variable domain reads GAGVSQSPRYKVAKRGQDVALRCDPISGHVSLFWYQQALGQGPEFLTYFQNEAQLDKSGLPSDRFFAERPEGSVSTLKIQRTQQEDSAVYLCASNRQGNTEAFFGQGTRLTVV.

The V and J genes are TRBV2 and TRBJ2-5; the match to TRBD2 covers 13 bases. Per the germline V gene, CDR1 is SNHLY and CDR2 is FYNNEI. V dropped 7 bases and J dropped 2; count of bases not matched to a gene: 10. The CDR3 spans 17 residues. The CDR3 loop is CASISGGLAGIQETQYF. The CDR3 DNA reads TGTGCCAGCATCTCTGGGGGACTAGCGGGGATACAAGAGACCCAGTACTTC.

This clone was picked up one time. The chain is built from TRBV13 and TRBJ2-7; 7 bases match TRBD2. The CDR3 consists of 14 residues. CDR1 is PRHDT, CDR2 FYEKMQ, per germline (reference sequence). The junction had 13 bases not matched to a gene; V was cut back by 8 bases and J by 6 bases. The CDR3 sequence: CASQSGGELSEQYF. The CDR3 coding sequence is TGTGCCAGCCAGAGTGGGGGGGAGTTATCCGAGCAGTACTTC.

This clone was detected a few times. This rearrangement joins TRBV6-5 to TRBJ1-1; TRBD1 aligns across 9 bases. The V gene's germline CDR1 is MNHEY and CDR2 SVGAGI. V shed 1 base and J 8 bases; nucleotides not matched to a gene: 8. The CDR3 extends over 15 amino acids. In nucleotides, the CDR3 is TGTGCCAGCAGTTACTACGACCCCGGGACAGGGGAAGCTTTCTTT. It specifies CASSYYDPGTGEAFF.

The chain uses TRBV19 and TRBJ2-7, with 9 bases lining up with TRBD2. The junction had 5 bases not matched to a gene; V was cut back by 4 bases and J by 4 bases. This CDR3 contains 14 residues. Germline loops: CDR1 LNHDA, CDR2 SQIVND (reference sequence). The CDR3 sequence is CASSKHAGGYEQYF. The DNA of the CDR3 is TGTGCCAGTAGTAAGCACGCGGGGGGGTACGAGCAGTACTTC. The full variable domain, with the rest looked up from reference TRBV19 and TRBJ2-7, is DGGITQSPKYLFRKEGQNVTLSCEQNLNHDAMYWYRQDPGQGLRLIYYSQIVNDFQKGDIAEGYSVSREKKESFPLTVTSAQKNPTAFYLCASSKHAGGYEQYFGPGTRLTVT.

CDR3 sequence: CASSQDSQLTSPYEQYF. The CDR3 DNA sequence: TGTGCCAGCAGCCAAGACTCTCAGTTGACTAGCCCCTACGAGCAGTACTTC. The chain employs TRBV4-2 and TRBJ2-7; 7 bases match TRBD2. The V and J ends lost 0 bases and 2 bases, in that order; junction bases with no gene match: 10. Germline V CDR1 and CDR2: LGHNA, YNFKEQ. This CDR3 is 17 amino acids long.

Only one count was recorded for this clone. The rearrangement links TRBV5-1 to TRBJ2-7, with TRBD1 as a possible D gene (6 bases). The CDR3 consists of 15 residues. Germline V gene data show CDR1 as SGHRS and CDR2 as YFSETQ. The V end was cut by 0 bases, the J end by 2 bases, with 12 bases between. CDR3 sequence (DNA): TGCGCCAGCAGCTTGGCCGGGACAACTACCTACGAGCAGTACTTC. Translating it yields CASSLAGTTTYEQYF.

This chain connects TRBV6-1 to TRBJ1-1; 10 bases are a match to TRBD1. The CDR3 runs to 13 residues. Germline V CDR1 and CDR2: MNHNS, SASEGT. J lost 4 bases, V lost 5 bases, and 1 base had no gene match. The CDR3 here is CASSWDRGTEAFF. CDR3 DNA: TGTGCCAGCAGTTGGGACAGGGGCACTGAAGCTTTCTTT.

This clone was found a few times. The rearrangement links TRBV4-1 to TRBJ1-4; D not certain. The CDR3 covers 15 residues. CDR1 and CDR2 (germline): MGHRA, YSYEKL. V shed 3 bases and J shed 0 bases, with 8 bases lying between them. The DNA for the CDR3 is TGCGCCAGCAGCCAGACCGGGGCAACTAATGAAAAACTGTTTTTT. Protein sequence: CASSQTGATNEKLFF.

The chain is built from TRBV27 and TRBJ2-1; 9 bases are shared with TRBD1. CDR3 length: 14 amino acids. Looked up from germline, CDR1 is MNHEY and CDR2 is SMNVEV (reference sequence). The V segment lost 7 bases and the J segment 5 bases; nucleotides outside the gene matches: 6. This CDR3 reads CASIPGQGNNEQFF. As DNA, the CDR3 is TGTGCCAGCATCCCGGGACAGGGAAACAATGAGCAGTTCTTC.

This clone was seen once. This chain uses TRBV11-3 with TRBJ2-3; D is undetermined. The CDR3 is 14 amino acids. The germline V gene has CDR1 SGHNT and CDR2 YENEEA. V dropped 1 base and J dropped 0 bases, with 5 bases sitting between them. The CDR3 nucleotides are TGTGCCAGCAGCTTAGCGGCCAGCACAGATACGCAGTATTTT. Its translation is CASSLAASTDTQYF.

The gene calls are TRBV11-1 and TRBJ2-3, with 11 nucleotides matching TRBD2. The CDR3 runs to 17 residues. Germline values: CDR1 SGHAT, CDR2 FQDESV (reference sequence). V was clipped by 5 bases and J by 0 bases; unmatched bases: 7. The DNA of the CDR3 is TGTGCCAGCAGCCGACGACTAGCGGGGTCTAGCACAGATACGCAGTATTTT. Protein product: CASSRRLAGSSTDTQYF.

This clone was detected only a few times. The V call is TRBV6-4, the J call TRBJ1-2; 8 bases are a match to TRBD1. Per the germline V gene, CDR1 is MRHNA and CDR2 is SNTAGT. V was pared by 6 bases and J by 4 bases, with 4 bases of the junction left unmatched. The CDR3 is made up of 13 amino acids. Here the CDR3 DNA reads TGTGCCAGCAGCCTAACAGGGGGCTATGGCTACACCTTC. Translation gives CASSLTGGYGYTF.

The rearrangement links TRBV4-2 to TRBJ2-7, with D uncertain. CDR1 and CDR2 (germline): LGHNA, YNFKEQ. This CDR3 has 12 residues. Trimming cost V 4 bases and J 3 bases, with 7 bases left between them. CDR3 nucleotides: TGTGCCAGCAGCCCGACGGGCTACGAGCAGTACTTC. This gives the protein CASSPTGYEQYF.

The V and J genes are TRBV9 and TRBJ2-3, with TRBD2 matching 9 bases. Unmatched junction bases numbered 17, after V lost 3 bases and J lost 6 bases. The CDR3 is made up of 18 amino acids. The germline V gene has CDR1 SGDLS and CDR2 YYNGEE. CDR3 loop: CASSALRGELAGFDTQYF. In DNA form, the CDR3 reads TGTGCCAGCAGCGCCCTAAGGGGGGAACTAGCGGGCTTTGATACGCAGTATTTT.

V is TRBV7-2 and J is TRBJ2-3; 8 bases align to TRBD2. Germline V gene sequence: CDR1 SGHTA, CDR2 FQGNSA. This CDR3 comprises 16 residues. Unmatched junction bases numbered 7, after V lost 4 bases and J lost 1 base. In nucleotides, the CDR3 is TGTGCCAGCAGCTGGATAGCGGGAATGGGCACAGATACGCAGTATTTT. Residues: CASSWIAGMGTDTQYF.

V and J are TRBV2 and TRBJ2-5, with 7 bases lining up with TRBD1. The J call may not be correct, given that the DNA end is closer to TRBJ2-7. CDR1 SNHLY and CDR2 FYNNEI come from the germline V gene. The CDR3 loop spans 16 amino acids. In DNA form, the CDR3 reads TGTGCCAGCAGTAGTACGATTGACAGGGTAGGAAACGAGCAGTACTTC. This sequence encodes CASSSTIDRVGNEQYF.

The chain combines TRBV4-3 with TRBJ1-5; a weak D match, TRBD1 (5 bases). The V and J ends lost 0 bases and 5 bases respectively, with 11 bases between them. The CDR3 sequence is 15 residues long. Germline V gene sequence: CDR1 LGHNA, CDR2 YSLEER. This CDR3 is CASSQDIRGDQPQHF. As DNA, the CDR3 is TGCGCCAGCAGCCAAGATATCCGGGGGGATCAGCCCCAGCATTTT.

This sequence joins TRBV5-4 and TRBJ2-1; 8 bases are shared with TRBD2. The CDR3 covers 15 residues. Trimming at V came to 0 bases and at J to 7 bases, leaving 6 bases not matched to a gene. Germline V lookup: CDR1 SGHNT, CDR2 YYREEE (reference sequence). This CDR3 is CASSLGSGSRNEQFF. In nucleotides, the CDR3 is TGTGCCAGCAGCTTGGGAAGCGGGAGTAGGAATGAGCAGTTCTTC.

This clone showed up just once. CDR3 protein: CASSQLPTTVHTEAFF. In nucleotides, the CDR3 is TGCGCCAGCAGCCAACTGCCGACCACGGTACACACTGAAGCTTTCTTT. J is TRBJ1-1 and V is TRBV5-1, with D hard to call. V lost 4 bases and J 3 bases, leaving 19 bases between the germline ends. Germline CDR1 and CDR2: SGHRS and YFSETQ. The CDR3 sequence is 16 residues long.

This chain joins TRBV6-6 and TRBJ1-3; D unclear. Germline V gives CDR1 MNHNY, CDR2 SVGAGI (reference sequence). There are 15 residues in the CDR3. V was trimmed by 0 bases and J by 3 bases, leaving 9 bases between them. The CDR3 DNA sequence: TGTGCCAGCAGTTACTCGGGTGGTTTTGGAAACACCATATATTTT. The encoded protein is CASSYSGGFGNTIYF.